Each of the 25 T cell receptor beta chains below was sequenced from the same sample in a study of blood T cell repertoires in COVID-19 (dated by TCRdb to the early 2020s). The library was generated by the immunoSEQ multiplex PCR assay. As stored in TCRdb, this immuneACCESS dataset retains in-frame rearrangements with V and J assigned. A fraction of the clones does not appear; measured against another copy, unresolved V genes explain less than half of the discrepancy, and the remainder lacks a known reason. The sample table contains under 95,000 clones; only one count was recorded for roughly 86% of them. The ten largest clones capture approximately 6.4% of the sample. The sample comprised peripheral blood. The receptors were gathered from a woman in her 50s with acute or convalescent COVID-19.

The rearrangement joins TRBV10-2 to TRBJ1-6; 8 nucleotides match TRBD1. Losses at the gene ends were 0 bases for V and 10 bases for J; bases not matched to a gene: 5. This CDR3 spans 15 amino acids. The germline CDR1 and CDR2 sequences are WSHSY and SAAADI. CDR3 sequence: CASSESQGAMSPLHF. The CDR3 DNA sequence: TGCGCCAGCAGTGAGTCGCAGGGGGCAATGTCACCCCTCCACTTT.

The V gene is TRBV6-1, the J gene TRBJ1-4; 12 bases are a match to TRBD1. V was clipped by 4 bases and J by 3 bases; unmatched bases: 3. In germline, CDR1 is MNHNS, CDR2 SASEGT. This CDR3 contains 16 residues. CDR3 residues: CASSGDRGPANEKLFF. The CDR3, as DNA: TGTGCCAGCAGTGGGGACAGGGGGCCGGCTAATGAAAAACTGTTTTTT.

The genes are TRBV6-5 and TRBJ1-1; tentative D call: TRBD1 (6 bases). The CDR3 is 13 residues long. The ends were cut back, 5 bases at V and 6 bases at J, with 13 bases in the middle. Germline CDR1 MNHEY, CDR2 SVGAGI. The CDR3 loop is CASSPPGASEAFF. DNA of the CDR3: TGTGCCAGCAGTCCCCCAGGGGCTTCTGAAGCTTTCTTT.

This clone was picked up a small number of times. J is TRBJ1-1 and V is TRBV9; TRBD1 matches at 7 bases. Germline-derived CDR1 and CDR2 are SGDLS and YYNGEE. The CDR3 contains 13 residues. The V and J ends lost 5 bases and 7 bases, in that order; junction bases with no gene match: 8. CDR3 amino acids: CASRPAGGGEAFF. The CDR3 nucleotides are TGTGCCAGCAGGCCCGCAGGGGGTGGTGAAGCTTTCTTT.

The chain couples TRBV7-8 to TRBJ2-5; 9 nucleotides line up with TRBD1. This CDR3 region has 17 residues. Unmatched junction bases numbered 15, after V lost 5 bases and J lost 5 bases. Germline V gives CDR1 SGHVS, CDR2 FQNEAQ. CDR3 nucleotides: TGTGCCAGCAGCGCAAGACCCGGGACAGGGTCATGGGAGACCCAGTACTTC. Translation gives CASSARPGTGSWETQYF.

The rearrangement joins TRBV7-8 to TRBJ1-1; D gene unclear. This CDR3 has 15 residues. Looked up from germline, CDR1 is SGHVS and CDR2 is FQNEAQ. The V end was cut by 1 base, the J end by 5 bases, with 14 bases between. The CDR3 DNA follows: TGTGCCAGCAGCTTAGTTGGTGGCAGTGGTACTGAAGCTTTCTTT. Translation: CASSLVGGSGTEAFF.

The V call is TRBV6-1, the J call TRBJ1-2; 7 nucleotides match TRBD1. The CDR3 is made up of 15 amino acids. Germline V gene sequence: CDR1 MNHNS, CDR2 SASEGT. The ends lost 0 bases at V and 4 bases at J; junction bases unmatched: 5. The CDR3 here is CASSEAQGGGYGYTF. CDR3 DNA sequence: TGTGCCAGCAGTGAAGCGCAAGGGGGCGGCTATGGCTACACCTTC.

The chain uses TRBV6-5 and TRBJ1-1; TRBD1 matches at 7 bases. Trimming at V came to 2 bases and at J to 3 bases, leaving 6 bases not matched to a gene. Germline assignment: CDR1 MNHEY and CDR2 SVGAGI. The CDR3 covers 15 residues. The CDR3 coding sequence is TGTGCCAGCAGTTACCGCGCCGACAGGGACACTGAAGCTTTCTTT. It is translated as CASSYRADRDTEAFF.

The rearrangement joins TRBV27 to TRBJ1-4; D not certain. CDR3 length: 16 residues. CDR1 is MNHEY and CDR2 is SMNVEV in the germline V gene (reference sequence). V lost 5 bases and J lost 4, with 17 bases in between. CDR3 loop: CASSKNPQVGNEKLFF. The DNA for the CDR3 is TGTGCCAGCAGTAAGAATCCTCAGGTCGGTAATGAAAAACTGTTTTTT.

This clone occurred a few times. An end of the junction differs from the germline gene, which may be a read error. The J gene is TRBJ1-2, the V gene TRBV18; 8 bases map to TRBD1. The CDR3 runs to 14 residues. Per germline, CDR1 KGHSH and CDR2 LQKENI. The CDR3 loop is CASTPGGTYYGYTF. The DNA for the CDR3 is TGTGCCAGCACACCAGGGGGCACTTACTATGGCTACACCTTC. Supplemented by reference TRBV18 and TRBJ1-2, the full variable domain reads NAGVMQNPRHLVRRRGQEARLRCSPMKGHSHVYWYRQLPEEGLKFMVYLQKENIIDESGMPKERFSAEFPKEGPSILRIQQVVRGDSAAYFCASTPGGTYYGYTFGSGTRLTVV.

V and J are TRBV6-5 and TRBJ1-2; D may be TRBD1 (5 bases). The germline V gene encodes CDR1 MNHEY and CDR2 SVGAGI. The CDR3 covers 14 residues. Trimming cost V 1 base and J 7 bases, with 13 bases left between them. DNA of the CDR3: TGTGCCAGCAGTTACTTAGACAGACCTAGTGGCTACACCTTC. This encodes CASSYLDRPSGYTF.

The gene calls are TRBV3-1 (or the pseudogene TRBV3-2) and TRBJ1-2, with D unclear. Germline values: CDR1 LGHDT, CDR2 YNNKEL (reference sequence). The CDR3 consists of 13 residues. With 1 base removed from V and 5 bases from J, the gap between germline ends came to 8 bases. The CDR3 loop reads CASSQGAEYGYTF. Written as DNA, the CDR3 is TGTGCCAGCAGCCAAGGGGCAGAGTATGGCTACACCTTC.

The chain combines TRBV7-9 with TRBJ2-1, with a possible D match to TRBD2 (6 bases). With 2 bases removed from V and 9 bases from J, the gap between germline ends came to 8 bases. Germline CDR1 and CDR2: SEHNR and FQNEAQ (reference sequence). This CDR3 is 12 amino acids long. For the CDR3, the DNA is TGTGCCAGCAGCTTAATCGGGGGTGAGCAGTTCTTC. Translated: CASSLIGGEQFF.

Worth noting for this clone: The germline gene is not matched at one end of the junction; a read error may be the cause. This chain connects TRBV7-9 to TRBJ2-1, with no clear D. This CDR3 region has 13 residues. CDR1 and CDR2 from the germline V gene are SEHNR and FQNEAQ (reference sequence). CDR3 in amino acids: CATSASSYNEQFF. CDR3 sequence (DNA): TGTGCCACCAGCGCTAGCTCCTACAATGAGCAGTTCTTC.

The chain recombines TRBV13 with TRBJ1-1, with a tentative D call TRBD1 (5 bases). From germline, CDR1 is PRHDT and CDR2 FYEKMQ (reference sequence). This CDR3 region has 15 residues. Trimming removed 0 bases at V and 3 bases at J, with 11 bases between. CDR3 sequence reads: CASSLGRAGYTEAFF. The CDR3 DNA reads TGTGCCAGCAGCTTAGGCCGAGCAGGGTACACTGAAGCTTTCTTT. The variable domain in full, completed from reference TRBV13 and TRBJ1-1, reads AAGVIQSPRHLIKEKRETATLKCYPIPRHDTVYWYQQGPGQDPQFLISFYEKMQSDKGSIPDRFSAQQFSDYHSELNMSSLELGDSALYFCASSLGRAGYTEAFFGQGTRLTVV.

This clone was observed a single time. This chain joins TRBV7-8 and TRBJ2-3, with TRBD2 matching over 9 bases. Germline assignment: CDR1 SGHVS and CDR2 FQNEAQ. There are 15 residues in the CDR3. V shed 8 bases and J 1 base; nucleotides not matched to a gene: 7. As DNA, the CDR3 is TGTGCCAGCGGATGGAGGACTAGCGGCACAGATACGCAGTATTTT. It yields the protein CASGWRTSGTDTQYF.

The chain employs TRBV29-1 and TRBJ1-1; D is undetermined. The CDR3 extends over 11 amino acids. The germline gives CDR1 SQVTM, CDR2 ANQGSEA. The ends were cut back, 3 bases at V and 7 bases at J, with 9 bases in the middle. CDR3 in amino acids: CSVEARIEAFF. CDR3 sequence (DNA): TGCAGCGTTGAGGCGCGGATTGAAGCTTTCTTT.

V gene TRBV13 combines with J gene TRBJ2-7, with no clear D. The ends were cut back, 5 bases at V and 3 bases at J, with 8 bases in the middle. The germline V gene encodes CDR1 PRHDT and CDR2 FYEKMQ (reference sequence). The CDR3 runs 12 residues. The CDR3 DNA is TGTGCCAGCAGCCCCCCCGGCTACGAGCAGTACTTC. Amino acids: CASSPPGYEQYF.

This clone was observed many times. Other DNA sequences of this sample code for an identical CDR3. The rearrangement links TRBV28 to TRBJ1-5; D possibly corresponds to TRBD1 (5 bases). The CDR3 has 16 residues. Germline V lookup: CDR1 MDHEN, CDR2 SYDVKM. Deletions cut 7 bases from V and 3 bases from J, with 19 bases between. CDR3 sequence reads: CASIFLQGGSNQPQHF. DNA for the CDR3: TGTGCCAGCATATTTCTCCAGGGTGGTTCCAATCAGCCCCAGCATTTT.

V and J are TRBV19 and TRBJ1-1; 7 nucleotides line up with TRBD1. The CDR3 has 13 amino acids. Germline V CDR1 and CDR2: LNHDA, SQIVND (reference sequence). V shed 3 bases and J 5 bases; nucleotides not matched to a gene: 3. CDR3 protein: CASSIGGQTEAFF. The CDR3 coding sequence is TGTGCCAGTAGTATCGGGGGACAGACTGAAGCTTTCTTT.

This chain joins TRBV28 and TRBJ1-3; D is unclear. Trimming shortened V by 3 bases and J by 0 bases, and 9 bases separated the two germline ends. Germline V gene sequence: CDR1 MDHEN, CDR2 SYDVKM. The CDR3 runs 15 residues. The CDR3 bases are TGTGCCAGCAGTTTGAGAATACGCTCTGGAAACACCATATATTTT. Its translation is CASSLRIRSGNTIYF.

The chain combines TRBV6-5 with TRBJ1-5, with D perhaps matching TRBD1 (6 bases). There are 10 residues in the CDR3. The germline V gene encodes CDR1 MNHEY and CDR2 SVGAGI. Trimming stripped 11 bases from V and 11 bases from J, with 13 bases between. CDR3 loop: CAAGGTTQHF. The CDR3 DNA is TGTGCCGCGGGGGGCACGACCCAGCATTTT.

The chain employs TRBV5-1 and TRBJ2-7; 7 bases align to TRBD2. The germline V gene has CDR1 SGHRS and CDR2 YFSETQ. After removal of 4 bases from V and 2 bases from J, the junction contained 6 bases not matched to a gene. The CDR3 runs to 14 residues. The CDR3 nucleotides read TGCGCCAGCAGCCAGGCGGGAGTCACCTACGAGCAGTACTTC. The encoded protein is CASSQAGVTYEQYF.

This chain connects TRBV7-2 to TRBJ2-7, with 8 bases aligning to TRBD1. Germline V gene sequence: CDR1 SGHTA, CDR2 FQGNSA. The CDR3 extends over 14 amino acids. V lost 5 bases to trimming and J lost 3 bases; unmatched junction nucleotides: 6. The CDR3 DNA follows: TGTGCCAGCAGCGCAGGGGGCCCAATCTACGAGCAGTACTTC. It codes for CASSAGGPIYEQYF.

This sequence joins TRBV5-1 and TRBJ2-1, with D maybe TRBD2 (5 bases). Per the germline V gene, CDR1 is SGHRS and CDR2 is YFSETQ. V was shortened by 6 bases and J by 8 bases, with 24 bases between the two germline ends. This CDR3 has 16 residues. The CDR3 spells CASTPGDSRGGDEQFF. The CDR3 DNA reads as TGCGCCAGCACCCCCGGGGATAGCCGGGGTGGAGATGAGCAGTTCTTC.